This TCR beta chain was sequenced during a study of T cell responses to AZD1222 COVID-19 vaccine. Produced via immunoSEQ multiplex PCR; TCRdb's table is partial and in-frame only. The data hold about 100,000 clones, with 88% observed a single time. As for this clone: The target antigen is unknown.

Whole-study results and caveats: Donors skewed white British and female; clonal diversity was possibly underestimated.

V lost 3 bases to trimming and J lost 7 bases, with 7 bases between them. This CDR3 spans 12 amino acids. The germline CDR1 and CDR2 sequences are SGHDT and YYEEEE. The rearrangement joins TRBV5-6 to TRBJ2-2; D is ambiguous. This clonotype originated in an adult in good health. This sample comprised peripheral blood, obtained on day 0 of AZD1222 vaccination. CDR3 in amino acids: CASSSFLGELFF. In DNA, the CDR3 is TGTGCCAGCAGCTCGTTCCTCGGGGAGCTGTTTTTT.